Here is one T cell receptor (beta chain) with its context. TCR beta chains were sequenced at survey level with immunoSEQ. Sequenced by immunoSEQ multiplex PCR; TCRdb stores in-frame clones only, minus some. The data hold tens of thousands of clones, with just under 95% observed a single time. The germline V gene has CDR1 SGHTA and CDR2 FQGTGA. The CDR3 consists of 12 residues. V shed 5 bases and J shed 6 bases, with 9 bases lying between them. Sequencing was carried out using PBMCs. The rearrangement joins TRBV7-3 to TRBJ2-3; no definite D call. This receptor was obtained from a man aged 40-49 years with rheumatoid arthritis. The chain's CDR3 is CASSPDRDTQYF. The CDR3 DNA is TGTGCCAGCAGCCCTGACCGCGATACGCAGTATTTT.